The rows below give T cell receptor beta chains drawn from one sample of a study of blood T cell repertoires in COVID-19. Method: immunoSEQ multiplex PCR; TCRdb's copy keeps in-frame clones and lacks some. The table includes about 190,000 clones, roughly 83% detected once. Material for sequencing was PBMCs or T cells enriched from blood (not recorded which). The receptors stem from a woman aged 30 to 39 who had recovered from COVID-19. CDR3s include the opening cysteine and the closing phenylalanine or tryptophan. A D gene is named only where the DNA matches it firmly. Clone sizes are given selectively: once, few, many, or a class where the clone is expanded.

>NA|TRBV4-1|TRBJ1-4|once
CASRLSGVGEKLFF
TGCGCCAGCAGGTTGTCCGGGGTGGGGGAAAAACTGTTTTTT
>NA|TRBV9|TRBJ2-6|NA
CASSATVAGANVLTF
TGTGCCAGCAGCGCGACAGTGGCTGGGGCCAACGTCCTGACTTTC
>NA|TRBV10-3|TRBJ1-6|NA
CAISESNGGFGSPLHF
TGTGCCATCAGTGAGTCTAATGGGGGCTTCGGTTCACCCCTCCACTTT
>NA|TRBV4-2|TRBJ1-1|NA
CASSQEWVRGDLNTEAFF
TGTGCCAGCAGCCAAGAGTGGGTGCGCGGGGACCTGAACACTGAAGCTTTCTTT
>NA|TRBV4-1|TRBJ1-1|NA
CASSFTEGNTEAFF
TGCGCCAGCAGCTTCACGGAGGGCAACACTGAAGCTTTCTTT
>NA|TRBV9|TRBJ2-3|NA
CASSPRVWTDTQYF
TGTGCCAGCAGCCCTCGCGTGTGGACAGATACGCAGTATTTT
>TRBD1|TRBV28|TRBJ1-5|few
CASRPRQGALRSNQPQHF
TGTGCCAGCAGGCCCAGACAGGGGGCTCTTAGAAGCAATCAGCCCCAGCATTTT
>NA|TRBV28|TRBJ1-2|NA
CASRGRLGGYTF
TGTGCCAGCAGGGGCCGCCTTGGTGGCTACACCTTC
>NA|TRBV6-2/TRBV6-3|TRBJ2-1|NA
CASSYGRVRDYNEQFF
TGTGCCAGCAGTTACGGGCGGGTCCGGGACTACAATGAGCAGTTCTTC
>NA|TRBV7-2|TRBJ1-3|NA
CASSPGGSSGNTIYF
TGTGCCAGCTCGCCGGGTGGTAGCTCTGGAAACACCATATATTTT
>NA|TRBV7-6|TRBJ2-1|NA
CASSLFRQEPSSYNEQFF
TGTGCCAGCAGCTTATTCCGACAGGAACCGAGCTCCTACAATGAGCAGTTCTTC
>NA|TRBV4-1|TRBJ2-2|NA
CASSLPSALLTGELFF
TGCGCCAGCAGCCTCCCTAGCGCTCTTCTCACCGGGGAGCTGTTTTTT
>NA|TRBV5-6|TRBJ1-2|NA
CASRPQGSWNYGYTF
TGTGCCAGCCGCCCGCAGGGAAGTTGGAACTATGGCTACACCTTC
>TRBD1|TRBV25-1|TRBJ1-2|NA
CASRRGTGGAGGYTF
TGTGCCAGCAGACGAGGGACAGGGGGCGCAGGAGGCTACACCTTC
>NA|TRBV4-1|TRBJ2-5|NA
CASSRRDWYETQYF
TGCGCCAGCAGCCGTCGGGATTGGTACGAGACCCAGTACTTC
>TRBD1|TRBV6-6|TRBJ2-7|NA
CASSFQGQAVYEQYF
TGTGCCAGCAGTTTCCAGGGACAGGCGGTGTACGAGCAGTACTTC
>NA|TRBV7-3|TRBJ2-2|NA
CASSHPGQGKTGELFF
TGTGCCAGCAGCCATCCGGGGCAGGGGAAGACCGGGGAGCTGTTTTTT
>TRBD1|TRBV12-5|TRBJ1-2|few
CAISSIVQGVLINYGYTF
TGTGCTATCTCCTCGATAGTTCAGGGGGTGTTAATTAACTATGGCTACACCTTC
>NA|TRBV3-1/TRBV3-2|TRBJ1-2|NA
CASSDPGAGGYTF
TGTGCCAGCAGCGACCCGGGAGCGGGGGGCTACACCTTC
>TRBD1|TRBV28|TRBJ1-2|NA
CASSLPGQGNYGYTF
TGTGCCAGCAGTCTACCGGGACAGGGTAACTATGGCTACACCTTC
>TRBD1|TRBV2|TRBJ1-1|NA
CASSRDRGNTEAFF
TGTGCCAGCAGCCGGGACAGGGGAAACACTGAAGCTTTCTTT
>NA|TRBV9|TRBJ2-5|NA
CASSAIEETQYF
TGTGCCAGCAGCGCAATAGAGGAGACCCAGTACTTC
>TRBD2|TRBV18|TRBJ2-3|NA
CASSPPGLAGPDTQYF
TGTGCCAGCTCACCACCGGGACTAGCGGGACCGGATACGCAGTATTTT
>NA|TRBV6-5|TRBJ1-3|NA
CASRRGSSGNTIYF
TGTGCCAGCAGAAGGGGAAGCTCTGGAAACACCATATATTTT
>NA|TRBV2|TRBJ2-7|NA
CASGLEATTQYF
TGTGCCAGCGGGCTGGAAGCTACGACGCAGTACTTC
>NA|TRBV19|TRBJ2-7|NA
CASSMGAGTHEQYF
TGTGCCAGTAGTATGGGGGCCGGGACCCACGAGCAGTACTTC
>NA|TRBV9|TRBJ2-5|NA
CASSDGGHPQETQYF
TGTGCCAGCAGCGATGGGGGACATCCGCAAGAGACCCAGTACTTC